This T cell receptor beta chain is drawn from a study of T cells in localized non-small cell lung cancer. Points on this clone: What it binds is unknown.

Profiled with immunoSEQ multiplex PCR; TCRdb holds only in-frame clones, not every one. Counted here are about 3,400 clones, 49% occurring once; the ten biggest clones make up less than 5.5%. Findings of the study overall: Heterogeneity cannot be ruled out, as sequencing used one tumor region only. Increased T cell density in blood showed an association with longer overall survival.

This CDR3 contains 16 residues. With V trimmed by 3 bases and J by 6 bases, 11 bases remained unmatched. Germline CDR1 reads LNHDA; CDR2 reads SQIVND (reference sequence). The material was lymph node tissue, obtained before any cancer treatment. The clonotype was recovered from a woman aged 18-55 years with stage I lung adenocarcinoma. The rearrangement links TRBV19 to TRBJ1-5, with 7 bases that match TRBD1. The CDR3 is CASSMTGIGAGQPQHF. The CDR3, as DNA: TGTGCCAGTAGTATGACAGGGATTGGGGCAGGTCAGCCCCAGCATTTT.